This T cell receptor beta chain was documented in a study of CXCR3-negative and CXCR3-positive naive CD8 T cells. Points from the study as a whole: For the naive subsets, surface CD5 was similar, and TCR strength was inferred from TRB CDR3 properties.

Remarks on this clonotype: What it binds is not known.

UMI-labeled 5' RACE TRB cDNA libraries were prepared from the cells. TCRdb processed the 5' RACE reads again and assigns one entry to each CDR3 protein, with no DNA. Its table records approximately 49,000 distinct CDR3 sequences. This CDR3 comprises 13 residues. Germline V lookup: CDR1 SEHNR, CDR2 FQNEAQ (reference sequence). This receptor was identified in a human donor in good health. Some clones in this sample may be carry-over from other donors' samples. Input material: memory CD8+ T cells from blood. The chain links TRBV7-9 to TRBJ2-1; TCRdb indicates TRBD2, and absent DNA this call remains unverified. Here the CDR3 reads CASSLNREGRQFF. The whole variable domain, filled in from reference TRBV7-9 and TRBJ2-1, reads DTGVSQNPRHKITKRGQNVTFRCDPISEHNRLYWYRQTLGQGPEFLTYFQNEAQLEKSRLLSDRFSAERPKGSFSTLEIQRTEQGDSAMYLCASSLNREGRQFFGPGTRLTVL.